These 6 T cell receptor beta chains share one sample of origin, sequenced in a study of T and B cells in COVID-19 patients. From blood, roughly 220-550 ng of genomic DNA served as TRB template. Multiplex PCR with BIOMED2 TRB-A/B primer pools amplified TRB rearrangements. TCRdb passed the multiplex PCR reads through MiXCR, listing each CDR3 protein once. The profile shows 15,000 to 20,000 distinct CDR3 sequences, around a third of them singletons. The material sequenced was blood. The receptors here all came from a human donor with active COVID-19.

This chain connects TRBV13 to TRBJ1-2; D gene ambiguous. The CDR3 runs to 13 residues. Germline lookup yields CDR1 PRHDT and CDR2 FYEKMQ (reference sequence). The V end lost 5 bases, the J end lost 0 bases, and 7 bases lay between the germline ends. As DNA, the CDR3 is TGTGCCAGCAGCCGAAGTTCTAACTATGGCTACACCTTC. Protein product: CASSRSSNYGYTF.

The chain carries TRBV18 and TRBJ1-4, with D possibly TRBD1 on 6 matching bases. This CDR3 is 14 amino acids long. V was clipped by 6 bases and J by 0 bases, with 8 bases between them. Germline values: CDR1 KGHSH, CDR2 LQKENI. The CDR3: CASSPGATNEKLFF. As DNA, the CDR3 is TGTGCCAGCTCCCCAGGGGCAACTAATGAAAAACTGTTTTTT.

J is TRBJ2-1 and V is TRBV6-2 or TRBV6-3; the match to TRBD1 covers 8 bases. The junction had 5 bases not matched to a gene; V was cut back by 9 bases and J by 4 bases. The CDR3 spans 13 residues. Germline values: CDR1 MNHEY, CDR2 SVGEGT. CDR3 coding DNA: TGTGCCAGTGGACAGGGTTTTTACAATGAGCAGTTCTTC. This translates into CASGQGFYNEQFF.

The chain employs TRBV28 and TRBJ2-2, with TRBD1 matching 7 bases. CDR3 length equals 15 residues. Germline V gene lookup returns CDR1 MDHEN and CDR2 SYDVKM. The ends lost 6 bases at V and 5 bases at J; junction bases unmatched: 9. The CDR3 DNA is TGTGCCAGCAGGGACAGGAGGAGTCGAACCGGGGAGCTGTTTTTT. Translation: CASRDRRSRTGELFF.

A few counts support this clonotype. The rearrangement joins TRBV10-3 to TRBJ1-6; 9 bases agree with TRBD1. This CDR3 region has 15 residues. In germline, CDR1 is ENHRY, CDR2 SYGVKD. V dropped 2 bases and J dropped 7; count of bases not matched to a gene: 3. The CDR3 DNA follows: TGTGCCATCAGTGAGGGACAGGGGAGAAATTCACCCCTCCACTTT. Translating it yields CAISEGQGRNSPLHF.

This clonotype is categorized as medium-sized. This rearrangement joins TRBV18 to TRBJ2-3, with D maybe TRBD2 (6 bases). The V end was cut by 4 bases, the J end by 1 base, with 15 bases between. Germline V gene lookup returns CDR1 KGHSH and CDR2 LQKENI. This CDR3 spans 16 amino acids. The CDR3 spells CASSQNAASGTDTQYF. The CDR3 DNA reads as TGTGCCAGCTCACAAAATGCGGCTAGCGGCACAGATACGCAGTATTTT.